These 26 T cell receptor beta chains were sequenced from one sample in a study of T cell responses to AZD1222 COVID-19 vaccine. TCRdb's table, derived via immunoSEQ multiplex PCR, lists solely in-frame clones and lacks some. The repertoire holds about 110,000 clones, with more than 70% as singletons. The input for sequencing was peripheral blood, taken on day 0 of AZD1222 vaccination. All receptors derive from an adult in good health.

In this sample, this clone turned up once. The rearrangement links TRBV19 to TRBJ2-3; 7 bases are a match to TRBD2. The ends lost 5 bases at V and 1 base at J; junction bases unmatched: 6. The CDR3 sequence is 15 residues long. The germline CDR1 and CDR2 sequences are LNHDA and SQIVND (reference sequence). The CDR3, as DNA: TGTGCCAGTAGTTCCCTTGCGGGGGGCACAGATACGCAGTATTTT. As protein: CASSSLAGGTDTQYF.

The chain links TRBV20-1 to TRBJ2-7; D remains ambiguous. The CDR3 length is 14 residues. The germline gives CDR1 DFQATT, CDR2 SNEGSKA (reference sequence). Trimming pared 3 bases from V and 0 bases from J, leaving 12 bases between. The CDR3: CSASGQESSYEQYF. The CDR3 DNA follows: TGCAGTGCTAGTGGGCAGGAGAGCTCCTACGAGCAGTACTTC.

This clone has more than one count but fewer than ten. The chain links TRBV7-2 to TRBJ1-2; weak D call: TRBD1 (5 bases). CDR3 length: 15 residues. Trimming removed 2 bases at V and 6 bases at J, with 16 bases between. Looked up from germline, CDR1 is SGHTA and CDR2 is FQGNSA. The CDR3 DNA follows: TGTGCCAGCAGCTTAAGACAGCCCTTATGGGATGGCTACACCTTC. It codes for CASSLRQPLWDGYTF.

This chain joins TRBV7-9 and TRBJ2-7; D uncertain. The CDR3 covers 14 residues. Germline V gene sequence: CDR1 SEHNR, CDR2 FQNEAQ (reference sequence). The V end lost 5 bases, the J end lost 7 bases, and 18 bases lay between the germline ends. The CDR3 bases are TGTGCCAGCAGCCCATCCTCGGATTGGGAAGAGCAGTACTTC. Protein: CASSPSSDWEEQYF.

V and J are TRBV14 and TRBJ2-1; no clear D. CDR3 length: 13 residues. In germline, CDR1 is SGHDN, CDR2 FVKESK. Trimming removed 2 bases at V and 9 bases at J, with 11 bases between. In DNA, the CDR3 is TGTGCCAGCAGCCAAAACTTGGTGGGTGAGCAGTTCTTC. This encodes CASSQNLVGEQFF.

CDR3 loop: CASSPEAQAYNEQFF. The CDR3 DNA is TGTGCCAGCAGTCCCGAGGCGCAGGCCTACAATGAGCAGTTCTTC. This chain uses TRBV6-5 with TRBJ2-1, with D uncertain. Deletions cut 5 bases from V and 2 bases from J, with 13 bases between. Germline V gives CDR1 MNHEY, CDR2 SVGAGI. The length of the CDR3 is 15 residues.

The chain is built from TRBV19 and TRBJ1-2, with 10 bases that match TRBD1. The junction had 8 bases not matched to a gene; V was cut back by 5 bases and J by 8 bases. CDR1 is LNHDA and CDR2 is SQIVND in the germline V gene (reference sequence). CDR3 length equals 14 residues. The CDR3 loop is CASSSGQGSRGYTF. The CDR3 nucleotides are TGTGCCAGTAGTTCGGGACAGGGGAGTCGGGGCTACACCTTC. Complete variable domain (other parts from reference TRBV19 and TRBJ1-2): DGGITQSPKYLFRKEGQNVTLSCEQNLNHDAMYWYRQDPGQGLRLIYYSQIVNDFQKGDIAEGYSVSREKKESFPLTVTSAQKNPTAFYLCASSSGQGSRGYTFGSGTRLTVV.

The chain links TRBV9 to TRBJ1-6, with TRBD1 matching over 8 bases. Germline trimming cut 4 bases from V and 9 bases from J; bases unmatched to any gene: 12. Germline lookup yields CDR1 SGDLS and CDR2 YYNGEE. The CDR3 is 16 amino acids. In DNA, the CDR3 is TGTGCCAGCAGCCCAAGGGGGGCAGGGGGCACTTCACCCCTCCACTTT. This gives the protein CASSPRGAGGTSPLHF.

The J gene is TRBJ2-1, the V gene TRBV2; 11 positions agree with TRBD2. The J segment lost 12 bases and the V segment lost 6 bases, leaving 13 bases of the junction unmatched. This CDR3 region has 15 residues. Germline loops: CDR1 SNHLY, CDR2 FYNNEI. CDR3 nucleotide sequence: TGTGCCAGCAGGCTCACTAGCGGGGGTGCCATAGGGCAGTTCTTC. It is translated as CASRLTSGGAIGQFF.

The chain joins TRBV2 to TRBJ2-7; D might be TRBD1 (6 bases). Germline values: CDR1 SNHLY, CDR2 FYNNEI. Trimming removed 2 bases at V and 7 bases at J, with 12 bases between. This CDR3 region has 13 residues. The CDR3 protein is CASSEQVQGEQYF. The CDR3, as DNA: TGTGCCAGCAGTGAACAGGTCCAGGGGGAGCAGTACTTC.

This chain joins TRBV6-2 or TRBV6-3 and TRBJ2-3; 10 bases are a match to TRBD2. V lost 4 bases to trimming and J lost 6 bases; unmatched junction nucleotides: 10. Germline V CDR1 and CDR2: MNHEY, SVGEGT. The CDR3 is 16 amino acids. The CDR3 loop is CASSFNSGRLGDTQYF. Written as DNA, the CDR3 is TGTGCCAGCAGTTTCAATAGCGGGAGGTTAGGCGATACGCAGTATTTT.

The V and J genes are TRBV5-1 and TRBJ1-5, with 8 bases aligning to TRBD1. The ends lost 0 bases at V and 6 bases at J; junction bases unmatched: 5. The germline V gene has CDR1 SGHRS and CDR2 YFSETQ. The CDR3 extends over 15 amino acids. DNA of the CDR3: TGCGCCAGCAGCTTGGGAACAGGGGGACTTCAGCCCCAGCATTTT. Translated, it gives CASSLGTGGLQPQHF.

The V and J genes are TRBV28 and TRBJ1-5; 9 nucleotides match TRBD1. The CDR3 covers 15 residues. CDR1 is MDHEN, CDR2 SYDVKM, per germline. Trimming took 2 bases from V and 7 from J; bases not matched to a gene: 6. The CDR3 region is CASSLPGQGAQPQHF. CDR3 coding DNA: TGTGCCAGCAGTTTACCGGGACAGGGAGCCCAGCCCCAGCATTTT.

V gene TRBV5-6 combines with J gene TRBJ1-4; 9 nucleotides line up with TRBD1. V gave up 4 bases and J gave up 7 bases; unmatched junction bases: 14. CDR1 SGHDT and CDR2 YYEEEE come from the germline V gene. This CDR3 region has 17 residues. The CDR3 region has the DNA TGTGCCAGCAGCCGTATGAATGGGGACAGGGCTGGTGAAAAACTGTTTTTT. It codes for CASSRMNGDRAGEKLFF.

This chain joins TRBV18 and TRBJ2-3; possible D gene TRBD1, 6 bases. V dropped 1 base and J dropped 5 bases, with 10 bases sitting between them. Germline-derived CDR1 and CDR2 are KGHSH and LQKENI. The CDR3 is 14 residues long. The CDR3 reads CASSPLGAGDTQYF. As DNA, the CDR3 is TGTGCCAGCTCACCACTGGGGGCTGGAGATACGCAGTATTTT.

CDR3 loop: CASSPAEGVNQPQHF. Here the CDR3 DNA reads TGTGCCAGCTCACCGGCGGAGGGAGTCAATCAGCCCCAGCATTTT. This sequence joins TRBV18 and TRBJ1-5; D is unresolved. V dropped 3 bases and J dropped 3 bases, with 12 bases sitting between them. This CDR3 has 15 residues. Germline CDR1 reads KGHSH; CDR2 reads LQKENI.

This clone came up once. The chain has TRBV4-1 and TRBJ2-7; D tentatively reads TRBD1 or TRBD2 (5 bases each). Between the trimmed V and J ends, which lost 1 base and 2 bases, there was a span of 12 bases. CDR3 length: 15 amino acids. Looked up from germline, CDR1 is MGHRA and CDR2 is YSYEKL. In nucleotides, the CDR3 is TGCGCCAGCAGCCAAGGGGACGTTAGAACCTACGAGCAGTACTTC. It yields the protein CASSQGDVRTYEQYF.

This chain links TRBV3-1 (or the pseudogene TRBV3-2) with TRBJ1-5; D is perhaps TRBD1 (5 bases). With 2 bases removed from V and 9 bases from J, the gap between germline ends came to 23 bases. The CDR3 has 17 residues. Per germline, CDR1 LGHDT and CDR2 YNNKEL (reference sequence). The CDR3 DNA is TGTGCCAGCAGCCAAAACGTGGGTGGGACCCCGCTCTTGCCCCAGCATTTT. Residues: CASSQNVGGTPLLPQHF.

The rearrangement joins TRBV6-5 to TRBJ1-5; a weak D match, TRBD1 (5 bases). The germline V gene has CDR1 MNHEY and CDR2 SVGAGI. This CDR3 spans 15 amino acids. Trimming pared 0 bases from V and 5 bases from J, leaving 11 bases between. In DNA form, the CDR3 reads TGTGCCAGCAGTTACTCAACAGGCAATGATCAGCCCCAGCATTTT. Protein sequence: CASSYSTGNDQPQHF.

The V gene is TRBV19, the J gene TRBJ2-1; 12 nucleotides match TRBD2. The V gene's germline CDR1 is LNHDA and CDR2 SQIVND (reference sequence). The CDR3 is 16 amino acids. The V and J ends lost 3 bases and 5 bases, in that order; junction bases with no gene match: 5. In DNA, the CDR3 is TGTGCCAGTAGTATCCGGGCTAGCGGGGGGGACAATGAGCAGTTCTTC. This encodes CASSIRASGGDNEQFF.

The V call is TRBV11-3, the J call TRBJ2-1; 9 bases line up with TRBD1. Germline values: CDR1 SGHNT, CDR2 YENEEA. The CDR3 has 16 amino acids. With V trimmed by 1 base and J by 7 bases, 8 bases remained unmatched. CDR3 sequence: CASSLVWTGDANEQFF. The CDR3 DNA follows: TGTGCCAGCAGCTTAGTTTGGACAGGGGACGCGAATGAGCAGTTCTTC.

The rearrangement uses TRBV4-1 and TRBJ1-6; no firm D call. This CDR3 region has 18 residues. Germline assignment: CDR1 MGHRA and CDR2 YSYEKL. The V and J ends lost 3 bases and 0 bases respectively, with 15 bases between them. CDR3 nucleotide sequence: TGCGCCAGCAGCCAGAGACCCACCGGTAGCTCCTATAATTCACCCCTCCACTTT. Its translation: CASSQRPTGSSYNSPLHF.

V is TRBV11-2 and J is TRBJ1-5; no clear D gene. The CDR3 is 13 amino acids. CDR1 and CDR2 (germline): SGHAT, FQNNGV. Trimming took 2 bases from V and 5 from J, leaving 7 bases between them. The CDR3 DNA is TGTGCCAGCAGCTTAAGTACGGATCAGCCCCAGCATTTT. This sequence encodes CASSLSTDQPQHF.

The rearrangement uses TRBV19 and TRBJ2-7; a weak D match, TRBD1 (6 bases). The V gene lost 0 bases and the J gene lost 3 bases, with 12 bases spanning the gap. This CDR3 comprises 15 residues. Germline loops: CDR1 LNHDA, CDR2 SQIVND (reference sequence). The CDR3 DNA reads TGTGCCAGTAGTATAGATACAGGGCGGGTCTACGAGCAGTACTTC. Its protein is CASSIDTGRVYEQYF.

This CDR3 is CASSVDGQVGNTIYF. DNA of the CDR3: TGTGCCAGCAGCGTAGACGGGCAGGTTGGAAACACCATATATTTT. The chain employs TRBV9 and TRBJ1-3; D not certain. Germline values: CDR1 SGDLS, CDR2 YYNGEE. The CDR3 runs 15 residues. Trimming stripped 0 bases from V and 3 bases from J, with 10 bases between.

The chain joins TRBV19 to TRBJ2-3; 9 bases match TRBD2. The V and J ends lost 9 bases and 2 bases, in that order; junction bases with no gene match: 6. This CDR3 is built from 14 residues. CDR1 LNHDA and CDR2 SQIVND come from the germline V gene (reference sequence). CDR3 DNA: TGTGCCAGCAACCGGGGACTAGCCACAGATACGCAGTATTTT. Amino acid sequence: CASNRGLATDTQYF.